This T cell receptor beta chain came from a study of blood T cell repertoires in COVID-19. The overall study: Sources were T cells, B-cell-depleted T cells, or PBMCs; the material itself was cDNA or gDNA.

Trimming removed 2 bases at V and 7 bases at J, with 15 bases between. Germline lookup yields CDR1 LNHDA and CDR2 SQIVND (reference sequence). The CDR3 has 15 residues. The data were produced by immunoSEQ multiplex PCR, yet TCRdb's version contains in-frame clones alone and is incomplete. The sample contains approximately 300,000 clones, nearly 90% of which appear only once. The J gene is TRBJ1-5, the V gene TRBV19; TRBD1 might be the D (6 bases). The sequence was obtained from a young woman who had recovered from COVID-19. Sequenced sample: PBMCs or T cells enriched from blood (not recorded which). CDR3: CASSISGDRRQPQHF. Here the CDR3 DNA reads TGTGCCAGTAGTATATCAGGAGACAGGAGACAGCCCCAGCATTTT. Using reference TRBV19 and TRBJ1-5 for the parts outside the CDR3, the full variable domain is DGGITQSPKYLFRKEGQNVTLSCEQNLNHDAMYWYRQDPGQGLRLIYYSQIVNDFQKGDIAEGYSVSREKKESFPLTVTSAQKNPTAFYLCASSISGDRRQPQHFGDGTRLSIL.